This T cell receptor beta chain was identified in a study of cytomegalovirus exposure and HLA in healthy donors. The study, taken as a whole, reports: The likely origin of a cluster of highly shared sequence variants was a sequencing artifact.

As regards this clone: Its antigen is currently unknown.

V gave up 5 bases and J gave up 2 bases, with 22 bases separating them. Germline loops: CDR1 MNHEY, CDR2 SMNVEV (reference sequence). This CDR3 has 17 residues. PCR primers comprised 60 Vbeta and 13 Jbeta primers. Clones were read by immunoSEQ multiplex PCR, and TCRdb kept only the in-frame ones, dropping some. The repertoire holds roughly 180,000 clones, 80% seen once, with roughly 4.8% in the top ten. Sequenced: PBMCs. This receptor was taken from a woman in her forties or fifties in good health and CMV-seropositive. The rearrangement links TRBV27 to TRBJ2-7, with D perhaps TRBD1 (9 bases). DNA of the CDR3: TGTGCCAGCAGTCCCCGGGGGGGGGACAGGGTCCCCTACGAGCAGTACTTC. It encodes CASSPRGGDRVPYEQYF.